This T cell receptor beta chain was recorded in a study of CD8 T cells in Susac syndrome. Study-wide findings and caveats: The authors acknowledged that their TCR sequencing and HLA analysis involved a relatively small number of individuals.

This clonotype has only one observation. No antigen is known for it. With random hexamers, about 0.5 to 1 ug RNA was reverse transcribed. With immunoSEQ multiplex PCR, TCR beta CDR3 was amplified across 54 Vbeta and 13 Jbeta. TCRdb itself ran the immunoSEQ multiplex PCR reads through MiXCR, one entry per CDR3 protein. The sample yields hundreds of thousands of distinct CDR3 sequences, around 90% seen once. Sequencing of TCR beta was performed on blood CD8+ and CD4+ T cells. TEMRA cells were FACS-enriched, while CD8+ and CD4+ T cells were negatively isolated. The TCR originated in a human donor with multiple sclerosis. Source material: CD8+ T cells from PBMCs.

CDR3 sequence (DNA): TGTGCCAGCACGCGGAAGGGACAGGGGATTTATGGCTACACCTTC. Protein sequence: CASTRKGQGIYGYTF. This rearrangement joins TRBV5-4 to TRBJ1-2; 10 nucleotides match TRBD1. The junction had 10 bases not matched to a gene; V was cut back by 6 bases and J by 5 bases. Germline V CDR1 and CDR2: SGHNT, YYREEE (reference sequence). The CDR3 runs to 15 residues. The variable domain in full, with the rest retrieved from reference TRBV5-4 and TRBJ1-2, is ETGVTQSPTHLIKTRGQQVTLRCSSQSGHNTVSWYQQALGQGPQFIFQYYREEENGRGNFPPRFSGLQFPNYSSELNVNALELDDSALYLCASTRKGQGIYGYTFGSGTRLTVV.